A single T cell receptor beta chain is shown here with its context. The antigen remains unidentified. This entry belongs to a study of vaccination effects on CD4 cells after COVID-19. This CDR3 contains 16 residues. CDR1 is SGDLS, CDR2 YYNGEE, per germline. The V gene lost 3 bases and the J gene lost 0 bases, with 13 bases spanning the gap. Sequencing followed a ViraFEST assay step that expanded antigen-specific CD4+ T cells with viral peptide pools. Isolation of CD4+ T cells took place after approximately 10 days of culture. Vaccinated participants had no history of SARS-CoV-2 infection and tested negative for nucleocapsid antibodies. They grew 2 million to 2.5 million PBMC in each well, adding 7.5 to 10 IU/ml IL-2 and 8.5 to 10 ug/ml peptides. Sequenced by immunoSEQ multiplex PCR; TCRdb stores in-frame clones only, minus some. The sample includes under 70,000 clones, approximately 75% seen only once; the top ten take 3% to 4%.

This sequence joins TRBV9 and TRBJ1-3; D gene unclear. The TCR originated in a human donor who received a COVID-19 vaccine. This specimen consisted of CD4+ T cells from PBMCs cultured with HCoV-OC43 spike peptides, obtained before COVID-19 vaccination. The sample's subset: HCoV-OC43 spike overlapping peptide pool stimulation. The CDR3 protein is CASSAQVRISGNTIYF. The CDR3 coding sequence is TGTGCCAGCAGCGCCCAGGTGCGGATCTCTGGAAACACCATATATTTT.